This TCR beta chain was sequenced during a study of CD8+ T cells in alopecia areata. Study results and caveats: Researchers reported that TCR sharing among patients proved less clear than in mice, possibly HLA-linked.

The germline gives CDR1 SQVTM, CDR2 ANQGSEA. Trimming removed 4 bases from V and 5 bases from J, with 11 bases in between. This CDR3 has 12 residues. RNA was isolated and reverse transcribed to cDNA, the sequencing template. Some clones are missing from TCRdb's copy, which holds only in-frame ones; the method was immunoSEQ multiplex PCR. The repertoire holds roughly 140,000 clones, with roughly 46% as singletons. Comment on this clone: Its target is unknown.

The receptor was isolated from a human donor with alopecia areata. The material was CD4+ T cells sorted from blood, obtained at week 0. J is TRBJ1-2 and V is TRBV29-1; perhaps TRBD1 as D (5 bases). This CDR3 is CSVGREGYGYTF. As DNA, the CDR3 is TGCAGCGTTGGCAGGGAGGGATATGGCTACACCTTC.